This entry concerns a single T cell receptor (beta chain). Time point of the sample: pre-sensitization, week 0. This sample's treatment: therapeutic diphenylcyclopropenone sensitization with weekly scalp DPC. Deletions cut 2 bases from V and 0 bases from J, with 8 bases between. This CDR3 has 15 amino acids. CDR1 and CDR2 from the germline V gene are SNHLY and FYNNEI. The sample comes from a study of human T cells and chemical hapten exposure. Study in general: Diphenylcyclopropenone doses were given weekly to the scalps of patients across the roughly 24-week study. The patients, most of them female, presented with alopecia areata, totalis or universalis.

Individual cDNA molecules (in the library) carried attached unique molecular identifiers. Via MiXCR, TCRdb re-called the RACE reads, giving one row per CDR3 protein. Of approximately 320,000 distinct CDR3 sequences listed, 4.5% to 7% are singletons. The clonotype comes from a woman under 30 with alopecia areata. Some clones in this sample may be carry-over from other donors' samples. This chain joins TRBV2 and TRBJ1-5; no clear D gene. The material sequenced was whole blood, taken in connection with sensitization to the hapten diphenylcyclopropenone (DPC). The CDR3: CASSEFFYSNQPQHF. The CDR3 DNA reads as TGTGCCAGCAGTGAATTCTTTTATAGCAATCAGCCCCAGCATTTT.